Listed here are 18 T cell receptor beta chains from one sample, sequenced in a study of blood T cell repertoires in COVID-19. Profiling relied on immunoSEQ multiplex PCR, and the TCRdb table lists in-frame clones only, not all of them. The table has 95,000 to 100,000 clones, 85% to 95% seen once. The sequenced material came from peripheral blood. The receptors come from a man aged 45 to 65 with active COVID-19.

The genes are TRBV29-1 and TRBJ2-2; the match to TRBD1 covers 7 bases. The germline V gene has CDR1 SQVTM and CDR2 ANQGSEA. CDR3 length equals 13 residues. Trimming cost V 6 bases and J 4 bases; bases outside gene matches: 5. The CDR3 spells CSVRRQGTGELFF. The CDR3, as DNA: TGCAGCGTACGGAGACAGGGCACCGGGGAGCTGTTTTTT.

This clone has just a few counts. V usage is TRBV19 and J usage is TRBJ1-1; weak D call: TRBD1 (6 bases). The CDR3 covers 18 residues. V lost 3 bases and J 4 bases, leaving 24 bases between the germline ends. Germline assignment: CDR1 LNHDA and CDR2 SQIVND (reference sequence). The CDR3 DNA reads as TGTGCCAGTAGTATCAGAAGGACAGATACCTCCCTCTCCACTGAAGCTTTCTTT. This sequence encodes CASSIRRTDTSLSTEAFF.

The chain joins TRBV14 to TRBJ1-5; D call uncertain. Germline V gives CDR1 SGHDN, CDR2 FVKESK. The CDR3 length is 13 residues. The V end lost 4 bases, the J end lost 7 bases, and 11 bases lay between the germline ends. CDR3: CASSPDLGQPQHF. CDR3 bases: TGTGCCAGCAGCCCCGATCTCGGGCAGCCCCAGCATTTT.

This CDR3 is CASSDPITREQYF. The CDR3 DNA reads as TGTGCCAGCAGTGACCCGATAACGCGTGAGCAGTACTTC. The J gene is TRBJ2-7, the V gene TRBV6-1; no clear D. Trimming removed 3 bases at V and 7 bases at J, with 13 bases between. The CDR3 covers 13 residues. The germline gives CDR1 MNHNS, CDR2 SASEGT.

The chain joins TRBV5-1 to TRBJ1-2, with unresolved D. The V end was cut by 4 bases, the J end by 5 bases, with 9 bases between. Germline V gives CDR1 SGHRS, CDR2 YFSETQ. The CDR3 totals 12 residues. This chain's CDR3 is CASSGSGYGYTF. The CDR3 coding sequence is TGCGCCAGCAGCGGGTCAGGATATGGCTACACCTTC.

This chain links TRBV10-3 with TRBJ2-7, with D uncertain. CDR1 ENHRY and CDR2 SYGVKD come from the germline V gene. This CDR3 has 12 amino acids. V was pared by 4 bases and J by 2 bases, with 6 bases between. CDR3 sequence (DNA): TGTGCCATCAGTGGCGGCACCTACGAGCAGTACTTC. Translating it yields CAISGGTYEQYF.

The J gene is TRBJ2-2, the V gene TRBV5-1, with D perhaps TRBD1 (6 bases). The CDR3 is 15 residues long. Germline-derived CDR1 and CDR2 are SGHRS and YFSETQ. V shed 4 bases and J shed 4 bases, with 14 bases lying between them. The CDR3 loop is CASSGETGGTGELFF. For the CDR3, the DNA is TGCGCCAGCAGCGGAGAGACAGGAGGCACCGGGGAGCTGTTTTTT.

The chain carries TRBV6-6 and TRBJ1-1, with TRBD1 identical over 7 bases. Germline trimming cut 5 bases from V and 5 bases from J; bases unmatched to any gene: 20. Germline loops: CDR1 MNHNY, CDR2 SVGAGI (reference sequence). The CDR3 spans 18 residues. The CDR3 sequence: CASSPQKGLRQGGTEAFF. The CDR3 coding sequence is TGTGCCAGCAGTCCCCAGAAAGGGTTGAGACAGGGTGGGACTGAAGCTTTCTTT.

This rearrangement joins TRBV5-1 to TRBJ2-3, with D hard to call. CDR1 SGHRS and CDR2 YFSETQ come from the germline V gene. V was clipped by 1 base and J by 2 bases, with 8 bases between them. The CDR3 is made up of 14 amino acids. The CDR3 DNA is TGCGCCAGCAGCTTGTCGGAGATCACAGATACGCAGTATTTT. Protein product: CASSLSEITDTQYF.

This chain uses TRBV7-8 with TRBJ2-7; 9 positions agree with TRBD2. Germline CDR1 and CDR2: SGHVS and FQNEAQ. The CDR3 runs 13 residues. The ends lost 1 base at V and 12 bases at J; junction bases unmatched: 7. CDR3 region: CASSLGVVAGVYF. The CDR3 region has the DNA TGTGCCAGCAGCTTAGGGGTAGTAGCGGGAGTGTACTTC.

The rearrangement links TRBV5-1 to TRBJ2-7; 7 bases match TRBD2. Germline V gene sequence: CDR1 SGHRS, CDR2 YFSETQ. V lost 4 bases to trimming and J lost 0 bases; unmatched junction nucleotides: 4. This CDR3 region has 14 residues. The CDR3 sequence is CASSAGVGSYEQYF. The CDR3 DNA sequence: TGCGCCAGCAGCGCGGGGGTAGGCTCCTACGAGCAGTACTTC.

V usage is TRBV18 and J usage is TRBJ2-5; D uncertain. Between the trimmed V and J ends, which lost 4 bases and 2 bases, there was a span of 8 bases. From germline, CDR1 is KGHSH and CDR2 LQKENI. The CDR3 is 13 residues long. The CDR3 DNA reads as TGTGCCAGCTCACGGTCTAGGCAAGAGACCCAGTACTTC. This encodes CASSRSRQETQYF.

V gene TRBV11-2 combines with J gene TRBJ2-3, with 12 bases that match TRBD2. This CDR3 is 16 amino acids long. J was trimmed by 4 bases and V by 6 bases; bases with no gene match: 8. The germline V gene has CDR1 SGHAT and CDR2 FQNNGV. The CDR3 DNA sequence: TGTGCCAGCAGAAGGACTAGCGGGGCATCTCCAGATACGCAGTATTTT. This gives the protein CASRRTSGASPDTQYF.

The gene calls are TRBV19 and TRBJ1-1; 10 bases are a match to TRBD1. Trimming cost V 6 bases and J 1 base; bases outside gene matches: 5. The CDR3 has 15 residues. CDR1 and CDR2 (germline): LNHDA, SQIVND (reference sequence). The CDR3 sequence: CASSRQGAGNTEAFF. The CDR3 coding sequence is TGTGCCAGTAGCCGACAGGGGGCCGGGAACACTGAAGCTTTCTTT.

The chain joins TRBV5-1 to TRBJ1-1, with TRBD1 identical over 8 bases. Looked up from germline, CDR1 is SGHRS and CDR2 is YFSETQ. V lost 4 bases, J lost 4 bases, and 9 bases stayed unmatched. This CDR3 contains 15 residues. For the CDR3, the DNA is TGCGCCAGCAGCCGAGGACAGGGTGGAGGCACTGAAGCTTTCTTT. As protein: CASSRGQGGGTEAFF.

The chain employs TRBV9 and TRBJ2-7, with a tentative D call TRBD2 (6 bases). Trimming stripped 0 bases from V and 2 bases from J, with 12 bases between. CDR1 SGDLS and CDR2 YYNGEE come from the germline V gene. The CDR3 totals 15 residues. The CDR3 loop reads CASSVDLAPPYEQYF. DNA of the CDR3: TGTGCCAGCAGCGTAGATCTAGCGCCTCCCTACGAGCAGTACTTC. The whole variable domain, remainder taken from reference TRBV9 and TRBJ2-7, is DSGVTQTPKHLITATGQRVTLRCSPRSGDLSVYWYQQSLDQGLQFLIQYYNGEERAKGNILERFSAQQFPDLHSELNLSSLELGDSALYFCASSVDLAPPYEQYFGPGTRLTVT.

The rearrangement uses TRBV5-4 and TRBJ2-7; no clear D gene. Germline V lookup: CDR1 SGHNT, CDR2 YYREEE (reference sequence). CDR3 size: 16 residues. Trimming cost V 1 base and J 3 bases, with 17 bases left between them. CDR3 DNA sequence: TGTGCCAGCAGCTTGCCCCTCGGTGAAGCGAACTACGAGCAGTACTTC. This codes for CASSLPLGEANYEQYF. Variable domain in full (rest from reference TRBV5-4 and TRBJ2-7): ETGVTQSPTHLIKTRGQQVTLRCSSQSGHNTVSWYQQALGQGPQFIFQYYREEENGRGNFPPRFSGLQFPNYSSELNVNALELDDSALYLCASSLPLGEANYEQYFGPGTRLTVT.

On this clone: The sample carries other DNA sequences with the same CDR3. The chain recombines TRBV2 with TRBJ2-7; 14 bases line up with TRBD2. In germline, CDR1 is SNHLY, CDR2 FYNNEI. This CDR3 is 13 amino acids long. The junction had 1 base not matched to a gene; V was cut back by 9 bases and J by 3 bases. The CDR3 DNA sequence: TGTGCCAGAGGGACTAGCGGGAGCTACGAGCAGTACTTC. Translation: CARGTSGSYEQYF.